The 24 T cell receptor beta chains listed next were all sequenced from one sample in a study of spatial heterogeneity in lung cancer. Each CDR3 protein is one row after TCRdb ran MiXCR on the 5' RACE reads. The sample holds about 30,000 distinct CDR3 sequences, around 6.9% seen once. As to time point: sample taken at primary tumor resection. The study's findings and limits: Counts that tracked tumor mutation counts were those of expanded intratumoral alpha and beta TCRs.

Antigens for these TCRs are unknown. The sequencing used lung tumor tissue, collected at surgery. Receptor source: a male donor with early-stage non-small cell lung cancer.

This clonotype appeared a few times. The V and J genes are TRBV28 and TRBJ2-7, with a weak D call TRBD2 (6 bases). This CDR3 has 13 residues. From germline, CDR1 is MDHEN and CDR2 SYDVKM. V lost 5 bases to trimming and J lost 3 bases, with 11 bases between them. The CDR3 loop reads CASSAGLRYEQYF. DNA for the CDR3: TGTGCCAGCAGTGCGGGACTTCGCTACGAGCAGTACTTC.

The chain has TRBV20-1 and TRBJ1-4; TRBD1 matches at 11 bases. The CDR3 has 15 residues. Germline V gene lookup returns CDR1 DFQATT and CDR2 SNEGSKA (reference sequence). With 3 bases clipped from V and 6 bases from J, the junction kept 6 bases outside the gene matches. The CDR3: CSARGQGGSDEKLFF. The DNA of the CDR3 is TGCAGTGCTAGGGGACAGGGGGGTTCGGATGAAAAACTGTTTTTT.

CDR3 nucleotide sequence: TGTGCCAGCAGCCTATCGGAGGGGAGCACAGATACGCAGTATTTT. This translates into CASSLSEGSTDTQYF. The V gene is TRBV3-1, the J gene TRBJ2-3; possibly TRBD2 for D (6 bases). The germline CDR1 and CDR2 sequences are LGHDT and YNNKEL (reference sequence). Trimming removed 4 bases at V and 0 bases at J, with 11 bases between. The CDR3 is 15 amino acids.

Only a few counts were recorded for this clonotype. The V gene is TRBV6-5, the J gene TRBJ2-7; D not resolved. Germline-derived CDR1 and CDR2 are MNHEY and SVGAGI. CDR3 length equals 15 residues. V gave up 5 bases and J gave up 5 bases, with 19 bases separating them. DNA of the CDR3: TGTGCCAGCAGTAACCGACATGGGTCTGGGGACGAGCAGTACTTC. It specifies CASSNRHGSGDEQYF.

This clonotype was recorded many times. This chain uses TRBV6-2 or TRBV6-3 with TRBJ1-5, with 8 positions matching TRBD1. V shed 6 bases and J 0 bases; nucleotides not matched to a gene: 13. From germline, CDR1 is MNHEY and CDR2 SVGEGT. The CDR3 covers 18 residues. The CDR3 is CASSPGTGRLSSNQPQHF. CDR3 nucleotides: TGTGCCAGCAGCCCCGGGACAGGCCGGCTTTCTAGCAATCAGCCCCAGCATTTT.

Many counts were recorded for this clonotype. The chain uses TRBV7-2 and TRBJ1-1; D gene ambiguous. Between the trimmed V and J ends, which lost 5 bases and 7 bases, there was a span of 8 bases. The germline gives CDR1 SGHTA, CDR2 FQGNSA. The CDR3 totals 11 residues. The CDR3 region is CASSVYSEAFF. The CDR3 nucleotides read TGTGCCAGCAGCGTATACAGTGAAGCTTTCTTT. Looking up the rest from reference TRBV7-2 and TRBJ1-1 gives the full variable domain: GAGVSQSPSNKVTEKGKDVELRCDPISGHTALYWYRQSLGQGLEFLIYFQGNSAPDKSGLPSDRFSAERTGGSVSTLTIQRTQQEDSAVYLCASSVYSEAFFGQGTRLTVV.

The chain links TRBV6-6 to TRBJ1-6, with 9 bases identical to TRBD1. The CDR3 sequence is 16 residues long. The germline gives CDR1 MNHNY, CDR2 SVGAGI (reference sequence). Trimming took 5 bases from V and 4 from J; bases not matched to a gene: 6. DNA of the CDR3: TGTGCCAGCAGTACCACCGGGACAGGGTATAATTCACCCCTCCACTTT. Protein: CASSTTGTGYNSPLHF.

As for this clonotype: With a much larger clone just one base away, this may be a read error. CDR3 in DNA: TGTGCCAGCTGTGACGAGGAGGGTCAGCCCCAGCATTTT. This sequence encodes CASCDEEGQPQHF. The V call is TRBV6-4, the J call TRBJ1-5, with no clear D. CDR3 length equals 13 residues. Germline V lookup: CDR1 MRHNA, CDR2 SNTAGT.

Many counts were recorded for this clonotype. The chain carries TRBV5-5 and TRBJ2-5; D unclear. Looked up from germline, CDR1 is SGHKS and CDR2 is YYEKEE (reference sequence). V dropped 1 base and J dropped 2 bases, with 9 bases sitting between them. This CDR3 is 14 amino acids long. In DNA form, the CDR3 reads TGTGCCAGCAGCTTGTCCTCAGGTCAAGAGACCCAGTACTTC. It translates to CASSLSSGQETQYF.

This clonotype has ten or more counts. CDR3 nucleotide sequence: TGTGCCAGCTCAGGCGGGCCAGTAAGGGACTATGGCTACACCTTC. Amino acid sequence: CASSGGPVRDYGYTF. This rearrangement joins TRBV18 to TRBJ1-2; no firm D call. V was clipped by 5 bases and J by 3 bases, with 16 bases between them. CDR1 and CDR2 from the germline V gene are KGHSH and LQKENI. The CDR3 has 15 residues.

CDR3 region: CSAKNRDMAAFF. CDR3 bases: TGCAGTGCTAAAAACAGGGACATGGCCGCTTTCTTT. The chain is built from TRBV20-1 and TRBJ1-1; the D gene is possibly TRBD1 (6 bases). Trimming left V 4 bases short and J 11 bases short, with 17 bases between. Germline loops: CDR1 DFQATT, CDR2 SNEGSKA (reference sequence). This CDR3 has 12 amino acids.

Of note for this clonotype: At one end the junction does not follow the germline gene, possibly because of a read error. V usage is TRBV28 and J usage is TRBJ2-6; no reliable D call. The germline gives CDR1 MDHEN, CDR2 SYDVKM. The CDR3 runs 14 residues. The CDR3 DNA follows: TGTACCAGCACCGGGCGCTCTGGGGCCAACGTCCTGACTTTC. Translated, it gives CTSTGRSGANVLTF.

The sample holds many counts of this clonotype. The V gene is TRBV5-1, the J gene TRBJ2-7; 9 positions agree with TRBD2. This CDR3 is built from 15 residues. V lost 0 bases to trimming and J lost 2 bases; unmatched junction nucleotides: 3. CDR1 and CDR2 from the germline V gene are SGHRS and YFSETQ. This CDR3 is CASSLAVAGAYEQYF. DNA of the CDR3: TGCGCCAGCAGCTTGGCGGTAGCGGGGGCCTACGAGCAGTACTTC.

This clonotype has ten or more counts. This sequence joins TRBV20-1 and TRBJ2-1; 8 nucleotides agree with TRBD1. From germline, CDR1 is DFQATT and CDR2 SNEGSKA (reference sequence). With 5 bases clipped from V and 4 bases from J, the junction kept 13 bases outside the gene matches. The CDR3 consists of 16 residues. The CDR3 coding sequence is TGCAGTGCTCCCGGGACAGGAGGCCCCCGATACAATGAGCAGTTCTTC. Amino acids: CSAPGTGGPRYNEQFF.

In this sample, this clonotype turned up a few times. The chain recombines TRBV20-1 with TRBJ2-4; 8 bases are shared with TRBD1. J lost 6 bases, V lost 6 bases, and 4 bases had no gene match. CDR1 and CDR2 from the germline V gene are DFQATT and SNEGSKA (reference sequence). The CDR3 sequence is 12 residues long. CDR3 nucleotides: TGCAGTGCCCTGGACAGGGCAAACATTCAGTACTTC. It yields the protein CSALDRANIQYF.

The CDR3 sequence: CASKRQGGQETQYF. The CDR3 DNA follows: TGTGCCAGTAAAAGACAGGGCGGTCAAGAGACCCAGTACTTC. The chain joins TRBV19 to TRBJ2-5, with 7 bases lining up with TRBD1. The length of the CDR3 is 14 residues. In germline, CDR1 is LNHDA, CDR2 SQIVND (reference sequence). V lost 7 bases, J lost 2 bases, and 7 bases stayed unmatched.

The V gene is TRBV5-6, the J gene TRBJ2-6, with D unresolved. The CDR3 totals 14 residues. Germline lookup yields CDR1 SGHDT and CDR2 YYEEEE. V dropped 6 bases and J dropped 0 bases, with 7 bases sitting between them. CDR3 nucleotide sequence: TGTGCCAGCAATCCCTCCTCTGGGGCCAACGTCCTGACTTTC. Amino acids: CASNPSSGANVLTF.

This clonotype showed up just a few times. Possible read error: a much larger clone is one base away. The V call is TRBV19, the J call TRBJ1-1; 7 positions match TRBD1. The germline V gene encodes CDR1 LNHDA and CDR2 SQIVND (reference sequence). The CDR3 consists of 16 residues. Trimming took 4 bases from V and 2 from J; bases not matched to a gene: 10. The CDR3: CASSSQGERANTEAFF. The CDR3, as DNA: TGTGCCAGTAGTAGTCAGGGGGAGCGTGCCAACACTGAAGCTTTCTTT.

This clonotype was recorded at least ten times. CDR3 coding DNA: TGTGCCAGCAGTTCCAGGGGGCAGGGAGATACGCAGTATTTT. The encoded protein is CASSSRGQGDTQYF. This chain joins TRBV12-3 or TRBV12-4 and TRBJ2-3; 8 positions agree with TRBD1. This CDR3 spans 14 amino acids. The V and J ends lost 4 bases and 5 bases, in that order; junction bases with no gene match: 5.

The sample holds a few counts of this clonotype. CDR3: CASSQDRMEETQYF. In nucleotides, the CDR3 is TGCGCCAGCAGCCAAGACCGGATGGAAGAGACCCAGTACTTC. The rearrangement links TRBV4-1 to TRBJ2-5; D ambiguous. V lost 0 bases and J lost 3, with 8 bases in between. Germline V gene lookup returns CDR1 MGHRA and CDR2 YSYEKL. The CDR3 is 14 amino acids.

Ten or more counts support this clonotype. V gene TRBV7-6 combines with J gene TRBJ1-2; TRBD1 aligns across 10 bases. V dropped 3 bases and J dropped 3; count of bases not matched to a gene: 7. Germline V gives CDR1 SGHVS, CDR2 FNYEAQ. CDR3 length: 16 residues. The CDR3 nucleotides are TGTGCCAGCAGCTTCGGGACAGGGGCCGACCACTATGGCTACACCTTC. Its translation is CASSFGTGADHYGYTF.

This clonotype was seen repeatedly, ten times or more. The V and J genes are TRBV5-1 and TRBJ2-5; 9 nucleotides line up with TRBD1. Looked up from germline, CDR1 is SGHRS and CDR2 is YFSETQ. With 4 bases clipped from V and 1 base from J, the junction kept 14 bases outside the gene matches. This CDR3 has 18 residues. CDR3 amino acids: CASSPGQGRVRGQETQYF. CDR3 DNA sequence: TGCGCCAGCAGCCCGGGACAGGGTAGGGTTCGTGGCCAAGAGACCCAGTACTTC.

The chain couples TRBV7-8 to TRBJ2-3; 11 nucleotides agree with TRBD2. This CDR3 has 13 amino acids. V shed 5 bases and J 15 bases; nucleotides not matched to a gene: 10. Germline V gene data show CDR1 as SGHVS and CDR2 as FQNEAQ. The CDR3 spells CASSARTSGGIYF. CDR3 DNA sequence: TGTGCCAGCAGCGCCCGAACTAGCGGGGGCATTTATTTT.

This clonotype has a count of ten or more. The chain is built from TRBV6-5 and TRBJ2-7, with D possibly matching TRBD2 (6 bases). Germline V gene sequence: CDR1 MNHEY, CDR2 SVGAGI. Between the trimmed V and J ends, which lost 5 bases and 0 bases, there was a span of 11 bases. CDR3 length equals 14 residues. The CDR3 nucleotides read TGTGCCAGCAGTCAGGAGGGTGACTCCTACGAGCAGTACTTC. It yields the protein CASSQEGDSYEQYF.